A selection of T cell receptor beta chains follows, all from one sample in a study of cytomegalovirus exposure and HLA in healthy donors. Here immunoSEQ multiplex PCR was the method, and the copy in TCRdb shows in-frame clones only, minus some. Seen here are around 140,000 clones, less than 80% observed once, and the top ten hold around 4.2%. The sample comprised PBMCs. These receptors were collected from a man aged 50 or older in good health and CMV-seropositive. Each CDR3 is given with its conserved first and last residue. The D gene is left open where the match is weak. Size is omitted from some rows. Given values are once, few, many or a class for expanded clones.

v_gene	abundance	d_gene	j_gene	CDR3aa	CDR3nt
TRBV19	-	-	TRBJ2-2	CASTHANTPGELFF	TGTGCCAGTACTCATGCTAATACCCCGGGGGAGCTGTTTTTT
TRBV18	few	TRBD1	TRBJ2-3	CASSLGTVGADTQYF	TGTGCCAGCTCACTGGGGACAGTGGGGGCAGATACGCAGTATTTT
TRBV18	few	-	TRBJ1-2	CASSVQGGDGYTF	TGTGCCAGCTCGGTACAGGGTGGGGATGGCTACACCTTC
TRBV18	-	TRBD2	TRBJ2-5	CASSPFDSGLGQETQYF	TGTGCCAGCTCACCATTCGATTCTGGACTAGGCCAAGAGACCCAGTACTTC
TRBV7-9	-	TRBD1	TRBJ1-4	CASSQDNTGVEKLFF	TGTGCCAGCAGCCAAGATAATACAGGGGTTGAAAAACTGTTTTTT
TRBV5-3	few	-	TRBJ2-3	CARSLTGVRTDTQYF	TGTGCCAGAAGCTTGACCGGGGTCCGCACAGATACGCAGTATTTT
TRBV2	-	TRBD1	TRBJ2-7	CASRPDRGFPYEQYF	TGTGCCAGCAGGCCCGACAGGGGTTTTCCCTACGAGCAGTACTTC
TRBV19	-	-	TRBJ1-5	CASSYSYQPQHF	TGTGCCAGTAGCTACTCGTATCAGCCCCAGCATTTT
TRBV9	-	-	TRBJ1-2	CASSPQADRSYGYTF	TGTGCCAGCAGCCCCCAAGCGGACAGAAGCTATGGCTACACCTTC
TRBV14	-	TRBD2	TRBJ2-5	CASSGLGSGSSETQYF	TGTGCCAGCAGCGGATTGGGTAGCGGGAGTTCTGAGACCCAGTACTTC
TRBV10-2	few	-	TRBJ2-7	CATVSTGGDEQYF	TGCGCCACCGTTTCGACGGGGGGCGACGAGCAGTACTTC
TRBV5-8	many	-	TRBJ1-1	CASSSPRANTEAFF	TGTGCCAGCAGCTCCCCCAGGGCCAACACTGAAGCTTTCTTT
TRBV4-1	few	-	TRBJ1-5	CASSLHREGQPQHF	TGCGCCAGCAGCCTTCACAGGGAGGGTCAGCCCCAGCATTTT
TRBV10-3	-	TRBD1	TRBJ1-5	CAISPGQGPNQPQHF	TGTGCCATCAGTCCGGGACAGGGGCCGAATCAGCCCCAGCATTTT
TRBV4-3	-	TRBD1	TRBJ1-2	CASSRDRVYGYTF	TGCGCCAGCAGCCGAGACAGGGTCTATGGCTACACCTTC
TRBV7-2	-	-	TRBJ1-4	CASSLKAAEKLFF	TGTGCCAGCAGCTTAAAGGCAGCGGAAAAACTGTTTTTT
TRBV15	-	-	TRBJ2-7	CATSKEAVSSYEQYF	TGTGCCACCAGCAAGGAGGCTGTAAGCTCCTACGAGCAGTACTTC
TRBV6-5	-	-	TRBJ1-5	CASSSLNQPQHF	TGTGCCAGCAGTTCCCTCAATCAGCCCCAGCATTTT
TRBV29-1	once	TRBD1	TRBJ1-2	CSSAGQGEDYGYTF	TGCAGCTCAGCGGGACAGGGGGAGGACTATGGCTACACCTTC
TRBV19	once	-	TRBJ2-5	CATKNRGLQETQYF	TGTGCCACTAAAAATCGGGGGTTGCAAGAGACCCAGTACTTC
TRBV27	-	TRBD2	TRBJ2-1	CASSLRMGRGANNEQFF	TGTGCCAGCAGTTTAAGAATGGGGAGGGGCGCGAACAATGAGCAGTTCTTC
TRBV4-3	-	TRBD1	TRBJ2-3	CASSRRIDRAADTQYF	TGCGCCAGCAGCCGCCGAATAGACAGGGCCGCAGATACGCAGTATTTT
TRBV2	-	-	TRBJ1-3	CASSRSAEGGNTIYF	TGTGCCAGCAGTCGTTCTGCGGAAGGTGGAAACACCATATATTTT
TRBV7-2	-	-	TRBJ2-7	CASSLQGSSYEQYF	TGTGCCAGCAGCTTGCAGGGTAGCTCCTACGAGCAGTACTTC
TRBV18	-	TRBD1	TRBJ2-1	CASSPGQVPINEQFF	TGTGCCAGTTCACCCGGACAGGTCCCTATCAATGAGCAGTTCTTC
TRBV25-1	-	-	TRBJ2-5	CASAFGRVQETQYF	TGTGCCAGCGCCTTTGGCAGGGTCCAAGAGACCCAGTACTTC
TRBV4-3	-	TRBD1	TRBJ1-2	CASSPDRTGGYTF	TGCGCCAGCAGCCCGGACAGGACTGGAGGCTACACCTTC
TRBV5-1	-	TRBD2	TRBJ2-5	CASSLGGTSGTYQETQYF	TGCGCCAGCAGCTTGGGGGGGACTAGCGGGACTTACCAAGAGACCCAGTACTTC
TRBV19	-	TRBD1	TRBJ1-1	CASRNDRGEAFF	TGTGCCAGTAGAAATGACAGGGGTGAAGCTTTCTTT
TRBV4-1	-	-	TRBJ2-3	CASSQTVTGWNTQYF	TGCGCCAGCAGTCAAACTGTGACAGGTTGGAATACGCAGTATTTT
TRBV5-1	few	TRBD1	TRBJ2-5	CASSLGQGAQETQYF	TGCGCCAGCAGCTTGGGACAGGGGGCCCAAGAGACCCAGTACTTC
TRBV9	few	TRBD2	TRBJ2-2	CASSPSGRGDTGELFF	TGTGCCAGCAGCCCTAGCGGGAGGGGGGACACCGGGGAGCTGTTTTTT
TRBV13	few	TRBD2	TRBJ2-1	CASTRTRREGLNEQFF	TGTGCCAGCACCCGCACTAGGAGGGAGGGCCTCAATGAGCAGTTCTTC
TRBV2	-	-	TRBJ1-2	CASSETRDYGYTF	TGTGCCAGCAGTGAAACCCGGGACTATGGCTACACCTTC
TRBV18	-	-	TRBJ2-3	CASSPPIRGTDTQYF	TGTGCCAGCTCACCACCGATTCGGGGCACAGATACGCAGTATTTT
TRBV2	-	-	TRBJ1-2	CASRDGRLYGYTF	TGTGCCAGCAGAGATGGCAGGCTCTATGGCTACACCTTC
TRBV25-1	-	-	TRBJ2-1	CASSSHSYNEQFF	TGTGCCAGCAGTTCACACTCCTACAATGAGCAGTTCTTC
TRBV5-4	few	TRBD1	TRBJ2-7	CASTDAGGSFYEQYF	TGTGCCAGCACGGACGCAGGGGGATCATTCTACGAGCAGTACTTC
TRBV11-3	-	-	TRBJ2-2	CASSSLRGGELFF	TGTGCCAGCAGCTCGCTTCGGGGCGGGGAGCTGTTTTTT
TRBV5-1	-	TRBD2	TRBJ2-5	CASSPEGRGETQYF	TGCGCCAGCAGCCCGGAAGGGAGGGGAGAGACCCAGTACTTC
TRBV29-1	once	TRBD1	TRBJ2-5	CSVFRDSQETQYF	TGCAGCGTATTCCGGGACAGTCAAGAGACCCAGTACTTC
TRBV5-5	-	-	TRBJ1-1	CASSGGRGHTEAFF	TGTGCCAGCAGCGGTGGGAGAGGGCACACTGAAGCTTTCTTT
TRBV5-6	once	-	TRBJ1-2	CASSTPGRGDTF	TGTGCCAGCAGCACCCCGGGTCGGGGGGACACCTTC
TRBV10-1	-	TRBD1	TRBJ2-7	CASSAGQKYEQYF	TGCGCCAGCAGTGCGGGACAGAAATACGAGCAGTACTTC
TRBV6-5	-	-	TRBJ1-1	CASSYGRTNTEAFF	TGTGCCAGCAGCTACGGGAGGACGAACACTGAAGCTTTCTTT
TRBV7-3	once	TRBD2	TRBJ2-1	CASSLGLAGGYNEQFF	TGTGCCAGCAGCTTAGGACTAGCGGGGGGGTACAATGAGCAGTTCTTC